Listed below are T cell receptor beta chains from one sample, sequenced in a study of patients and donors after allogeneic stem cell transplantation. TCRdb independently ran MiXCR on the RT-PCR reads; one entry per CDR3 protein. The sample carries more than 850,000 distinct CDR3 sequences, around 17% recorded once. Material for sequencing was blood, either unsorted or a sorted T cell fraction (not recorded which). These receptors originate from a human donor who was either an allogeneic HSCT recipient or a stem cell or donor lymphocyte infusion donor (not recorded which). It is not recorded whose cells these are; they may come from a transplant donor. CDR3s include the opening cysteine and the closing phenylalanine or tryptophan. Clone size appears in some rows only: once, few, many, or a class for an expanded clone.

clone_size cdr3_length v_call cdr3_aa
. 15 TRBV19 CASSIPARGGVKLFF
once 15 TRBV2 CASSEARGRGTEAFF
few 14 TRBV25-1 CASTNNLRGGEQYF
few 15 TRBV5-1 CASSLGGTGGSPLHF
. 15 TRBV27 CASSLSPEYQETQYF
. 14 TRBV7-8 CASVRAGGFVEQFF
. 15 TRBV5-1 CASSLKTSVTDTQYF
few 15 TRBV4-1 CASSQLAGVHNEQFF
few 14 TRBV6-2/TRBV6-3 CASSYQGASYEQYF
. 16 TRBV6-5 CASSYGPDRKKYEQYF
. 15 TRBV12-3/TRBV12-4 CASSPGQDSNQPQHF
few 16 TRBV7-9 CASSLSGQGLFTEAFF
. 14 TRBV10-3 CAITPRGNTGELFF
few 11 TRBV29-1 CSVGFDTEAFF
few 19 TRBV4-3 CASSPGWKGKKGVNQPQHF
few 16 TRBV12-3/TRBV12-4 CASSLNREGRGYTIYF
. 14 TRBV19 CASSIGAGGSEQYF
. 14 TRBV7-9 CASSLLTGQGGYTF
. 15 TRBV4-2 CAGSQEGSAKNIQYF
. 15 TRBV27 CASSPLLDFNSPLHF
. 16 TRBV10-3 CAISDPGQGTGNTIYF
few 15 TRBV12-3/TRBV12-4 CASSSSRGTGFGYTF
. 13 TRBV10-3 CAIRGQGAGGYTF
. 11 TRBV6-2/TRBV6-3 CASSMGTVQTF
. 14 TRBV12-3/TRBV12-4 CASSLVRGKNGYTF
few 14 TRBV12-5 CASGLGTALGGYTF
. 13 TRBV29-1 CSVAGTGGNEQYF
. 18 TRBV20-1 CSAIPADNSRGIYNEQFF
few 15 TRBV6-2/TRBV6-3 CASSYSGQQPYEQYF
few 17 TRBV12-3/TRBV12-4 CASSRGVGAGMNTEAFF
. 16 TRBV4-2 CASSQEASASSYEQYF
many 10 TRBV7-9 CASGGYEQYF
. 14 TRBV7-6 CASSPRDSSNKLFF
. 15 TRBV6-1 CASSPNTKYRETQYF
. 12 TRBV12-3/TRBV12-4 CASSAGDGELFF
few 16 TRBV29-1 CSVDRVGAGGYNEQFF
. 15 TRBV7-2 CASSSLAGGHGEQFF
. 14 TRBV5-1 CASSPDGESNEQFF
. 16 TRBV5-1 CASSLGGTLNTGELFF
few 14 TRBV18 CASSYGLASETQYF
. 15 TRBV4-3 CASSQGGLRNQPQHF
many 16 TRBV11-3 CASSLRLAGGQETQYF
. 16 TRBV7-8 CASSSPTAPSTDTQYF
few 15 TRBV4-3 CASSRYQAAQETQYF
. 14 TRBV4-2 CASSLGTNQETQYF
. 14 TRBV6-5 CASRSSGSTDTQYF
many 14 TRBV12-3/TRBV12-4 CASSSQRGTDTQYF
. 13 TRBV20-1 CSATTGSNQPQHF
few 16 TRBV4-2 CASSRGSTSLAGELFF
. 14 TRBV2 CASSPALFYNEQFF
few 14 TRBV20-1 CSALRAYSNQPQHF
few 14 TRBV6-5 CASSYSSRGLTQYF
few 13 TRBV4-3 CASSQALGYEQYF
. 15 TRBV7-2 CASSSGTGSADTQYF
few 13 TRBV10-3 CAIEFEGNGTQYF
. 17 TRBV7-8 CASSPRASRVYQETQYF
. 14 TRBV5-1 CASSLISGYNEQFF